A selection of T cell receptor beta chains follows, all from one sample in a study of shared clonotypes between healthy human individuals. Assay used: immunoSEQ multiplex PCR; TCRdb lists only in-frame clones, some missing. The table lists roughly 590,000 clones, 95% of them singletons. Sequencing input: naive CD8+ T cells sorted from blood. These TCRs come from a woman aged 25 to 45 in good health. Both conserved end residues are trimmed from each CDR3.

CDR3 protein | CDR3 length | J gene | V gene
ASSFMPPRQLF | 11 | TRBJ1-4 | TRBV28
ASSLGTGLTDTQY | 13 | TRBJ2-3 | TRBV7-6
ASKRGGGSSYNEQF | 14 | TRBJ2-1 | TRBV27
ASSFEFSFTGGYT | 13 | TRBJ1-2 | TRBV7-2
ASSLLSQNGYT | 11 | TRBJ1-2 | TRBV28
ASSHRGGDEQY | 11 | TRBJ2-7 | TRBV4-1
ASPGPGGGYT | 10 | TRBJ1-2 | TRBV19
ASSPWTSGSGNEQF | 14 | TRBJ2-1 | TRBV18
ASSSWGPTNEQF | 12 | TRBJ2-1 | TRBV7-9
ASSSNNEQF | 9 | TRBJ2-1 | TRBV5-4
ASSLRGYT | 8 | TRBJ1-2 | TRBV27
ASSPGLAGTNEQF | 13 | TRBJ2-1 | TRBV7-9
ASSVGGTQETQY | 12 | TRBJ2-5 | TRBV9
ASRAIGTGGYEQY | 13 | - | TRBV27
ASRAGFRGYT | 10 | TRBJ1-2 | TRBV2
ASSSSGSVSYEQY | 13 | TRBJ2-7 | TRBV5-5
ASSFGTGYGYT | 11 | TRBJ1-2 | TRBV27
ASSHPGLSYEQY | 12 | TRBJ2-7 | TRBV4-1
ASSFAGAEAF | 10 | TRBJ1-1 | TRBV5-6
SASGRDEQY | 9 | TRBJ2-7 | TRBV20-1
ATSTGQAEQF | 10 | TRBJ2-1 | TRBV15
SVGSGRANEQF | 11 | TRBJ2-1 | TRBV29-1
ASSYASGKGETQY | 13 | TRBJ2-5 | TRBV11-2
ASSLGGPSASSYNEQF | 16 | TRBJ2-1 | TRBV7-6
ASSIYRDRGNYGYT | 14 | TRBJ1-2 | TRBV19
SVVGSNTGELF | 11 | TRBJ2-2 | TRBV29-1
ASSLYGGRFEQF | 12 | TRBJ2-1 | TRBV27
ASSILGSGPPDEQF | 14 | TRBJ2-1 | TRBV28
ASSHGQRYGYT | 11 | TRBJ1-2 | TRBV27
ASNGPGQGEDNYGYT | 15 | TRBJ1-2 | TRBV28
ASSFLWSEQF | 10 | TRBJ2-1 | TRBV5-6
AWSQGIEGEKLF | 12 | TRBJ1-4 | TRBV30
ASSRPVSAGDANEQF | 15 | TRBJ2-1 | TRBV7-9
ASSNSLSTGELF | 12 | TRBJ2-2 | TRBV28
ASSFGTGANQPQH | 13 | TRBJ1-5 | TRBV27
ASSVSGPGEEQY | 12 | TRBJ2-7 | TRBV9
ASSAWDIPSDGYT | 13 | TRBJ1-2 | TRBV9
ASISGDTGELF | 11 | TRBJ2-2 | TRBV6-1
ASSSYTQGLGEQY | 13 | TRBJ2-7 | TRBV27
ASSEYGTGAEAF | 12 | TRBJ1-1 | TRBV6-1
ASSYSTGGPGNEQF | 14 | TRBJ2-1 | TRBV6-5
ASSFGGGRETQY | 12 | TRBJ2-5 | TRBV5-4
ASSYEWGSYNEQF | 13 | TRBJ2-1 | TRBV6-6
ASSLGGNTIY | 10 | TRBJ1-3 | TRBV28
ASSLGASYEQY | 11 | TRBJ2-7 | TRBV27
ASIRDTEAF | 9 | TRBJ1-1 | TRBV19
ASSQTRLNGELF | 12 | TRBJ2-2 | TRBV5-6
ASSPDVTRQYEQY | 13 | TRBJ2-7 | TRBV5-5
ASSVDGQGSYEQY | 13 | TRBJ2-7 | TRBV9
ASSYSTNGGYEQY | 13 | TRBJ2-7 | TRBV6-6
ASSNRDPIFTDTQY | 14 | TRBJ2-3 | TRBV19